This T cell receptor beta chain derives from a study of identical twins. Study observations and caveats: The study found weaker excess twin sharing in beta out-of-frame sequences.

TCRdb processed the 5' RACE reads anew with MiXCR; each CDR3 protein has one entry. The table has 200,000 to 300,000 distinct CDR3 sequences, 12% seen once. About this clonotype itself: Antigen: not known.

Germline CDR1 is DFQATT and CDR2 is SNEGSKA (reference sequence). V lost 5 bases, J lost 5 bases, and 3 bases stayed unmatched. This CDR3 contains 12 residues. These sequences were also reported in another study, on yellow fever vaccine responses in identical twins.

The rearrangement uses TRBV20-1 and TRBJ2-5, with 9 bases identical to TRBD1. The material sequenced was memory (CD45RO+) T cells sorted from blood. This receptor was taken from a woman aged 18 to 35 in good health. CDR3 DNA sequence: TGCAGTGCTGACAGGGGGTACGAGACCCAGTACTTC. As protein: CSADRGYETQYF.